What follows are 26 T cell receptor beta chains derived from one specimen sequenced in a study of blood T cell repertoires in COVID-19. Clones were read by immunoSEQ multiplex PCR, and TCRdb kept only the in-frame ones, dropping some. The table lists more than 150,000 clones, 85% to 95% of them singletons. Sequencing was carried out using peripheral blood. These receptors came from a man in his forties or fifties with acute or convalescent COVID-19.

The chain carries TRBV11-2 and TRBJ2-7; 10 positions agree with TRBD1. CDR1 SGHAT and CDR2 FQNNGV come from the germline V gene. Trimming removed 5 bases from V and 5 bases from J; junction bases left unmatched: 6. The CDR3 loop spans 14 amino acids. The CDR3 sequence is CASSPWTGGDEQYF. Written as DNA, the CDR3 is TGTGCCAGCAGCCCCTGGACAGGGGGGGACGAGCAGTACTTC.

CDR3 in DNA: TGTGCCAGCAGCCAGAGGTCAGCGATCTTCTATGGCTACACCTTC. Its translation is CASSQRSAIFYGYTF. V and J are TRBV28 and TRBJ1-2, with D unresolved. Germline V gene data show CDR1 as MDHEN and CDR2 as SYDVKM. The CDR3 loop spans 15 amino acids. The V end lost 6 bases, the J end lost 4 bases, and 18 bases lay between the germline ends.

The gene calls are TRBV7-8 and TRBJ1-6; TRBD1 matches 10 bases. CDR1 SGHVS and CDR2 FQNEAQ come from the germline V gene. V gave up 5 bases and J gave up 9 bases; unmatched junction bases: 7. This CDR3 region has 15 residues. DNA for the CDR3: TGTGCCAGCAGCCCGGACAGGGGGTTATTTTCACCCCTCCACTTT. It translates to CASSPDRGLFSPLHF.

This chain connects TRBV6-5 to TRBJ2-1; 7 bases are a match to TRBD2. Germline lookup yields CDR1 MNHEY and CDR2 SVGAGI. V gave up 7 bases and J gave up 0 bases; unmatched junction bases: 6. There are 15 residues in the CDR3. The DNA for the CDR3 is TGTGCCAGCACCTGGGGAGGGAGCTCCTACAATGAGCAGTTCTTC. Amino acids: CASTWGGSSYNEQFF.

The chain is built from TRBV19 and TRBJ1-6; D ambiguous. V lost 6 bases, J lost 9 bases, and 15 bases lay in between. The V gene's germline CDR1 is LNHDA and CDR2 SQIVND (reference sequence). CDR3 size: 14 residues. The CDR3 DNA reads TGTGCCAGTAGCCTAATTCATCGGGGTTCACCCCTCCACTTT. Translated, it gives CASSLIHRGSPLHF.

The rearrangement uses TRBV29-1 and TRBJ2-5; TRBD2 matches at 13 bases. The CDR3 sequence is 14 residues long. J gave up 4 bases and V 4 bases, and 3 bases lay outside the gene matches. CDR1 and CDR2 (germline): SQVTM, ANQGSEA. CDR3 amino acids: CSVGRLAGGETQYF. CDR3 coding DNA: TGCAGCGTTGGGCGACTAGCGGGAGGAGAGACCCAGTACTTC.

The chain employs TRBV27 and TRBJ2-7; tentative D call: TRBD2 (6 bases). Germline V CDR1 and CDR2: MNHEY, SMNVEV (reference sequence). Between the trimmed V and J ends, which lost 4 bases and 2 bases, there was a span of 15 bases. The length of the CDR3 is 15 residues. The CDR3 bases are TGTGCCAGCAGTTCCCGAGGAGGGGCAACCTACGAGCAGTACTTC. Translation: CASSSRGGATYEQYF.

The V call is TRBV10-3, the J call TRBJ1-4, with TRBD1 matching over 9 bases. The CDR3 extends over 15 amino acids. The trim removed 2 bases at V and 7 bases at J, leaving 5 bases unmatched. CDR1 is ENHRY, CDR2 SYGVKD, per germline. CDR3 DNA sequence: TGTGCCATCAGTGAGGGGGGACAGGGTGGTGAAAAACTGTTTTTT. The encoded protein is CAISEGGQGGEKLFF.

The J gene is TRBJ2-2, the V gene TRBV7-9; 7 bases match TRBD1. V was pared by 6 bases and J by 4 bases, with 8 bases of the junction left unmatched. This CDR3 contains 15 residues. Germline loops: CDR1 SEHNR, CDR2 FQNEAQ (reference sequence). The CDR3 protein is CASRSTGYGTGELFF. CDR3 DNA sequence: TGTGCCAGCAGATCGACAGGGTACGGCACCGGGGAGCTGTTTTTT.

The rearrangement joins TRBV5-1 to TRBJ1-1; the D gene is possibly TRBD1 (5 bases). The V gene lost 0 bases and the J gene lost 4 bases, with 7 bases spanning the gap. This CDR3 spans 13 amino acids. Germline V CDR1 and CDR2: SGHRS, YFSETQ. CDR3 amino acids: CASSLGQTTEAFF. The CDR3 nucleotides read TGCGCCAGCAGCTTGGGACAGACCACTGAAGCTTTCTTT.

The chain couples TRBV7-2 to TRBJ2-2; 7 bases align to TRBD2. Trimming removed 1 base from V and 7 bases from J; junction bases left unmatched: 6. CDR1 is SGHTA, CDR2 FQGNSA, per germline. This CDR3 contains 15 residues. The CDR3 reads CASSLVSLAVGELFF. The CDR3 DNA reads TGTGCCAGCAGCTTAGTTAGCCTAGCGGTCGGGGAGCTGTTTTTT.

The V and J genes are TRBV4-1 and TRBJ2-5, with 7 bases matching TRBD2. CDR3 length: 15 residues. Germline CDR1 MGHRA, CDR2 YSYEKL. After removal of 5 bases from V and 5 bases from J, the junction contained 11 bases not matched to a gene. CDR3 nucleotides: TGCGCCAGCAGCGGCCGGGACTACCCCACGGAGACCCAGTACTTC. Its translation is CASSGRDYPTETQYF.

This rearrangement joins TRBV28 to TRBJ2-7; D perhaps matches TRBD1 (5 bases). Trimming took 6 bases from V and 1 from J, leaving 19 bases between them. The CDR3 is 16 residues long. Per the germline V gene, CDR1 is MDHEN and CDR2 is SYDVKM. The CDR3 DNA reads as TGTGCCAGCAGCCCAAATGCGTGGGGCAAGTCCTACGAGCAGTACGTC. It yields the protein CASSPNAWGKSYEQYV.

This clone was counted once. The V and J genes are TRBV5-8 and TRBJ2-1; D may be TRBD2 (6 bases). Germline-derived CDR1 and CDR2 are SGHTS and YDEGEE. V was shortened by 4 bases and J by 9 bases, with 14 bases between the two germline ends. The CDR3 consists of 13 residues. The CDR3: CASSPTSFTEQFF. As DNA, the CDR3 is TGTGCCAGCAGCCCGACTAGTTTCACTGAGCAGTTCTTC.

The rearrangement joins TRBV28 to TRBJ1-5; possible D gene TRBD1, 5 bases. The germline gives CDR1 MDHEN, CDR2 SYDVKM. CDR3 length: 14 residues. V was pared by 3 bases and J by 3 bases, with 9 bases between. For the CDR3, the DNA is TGTGCCAGCAGTTTCAGACAGTTCAATCAGCCCCAGCATTTT. This gives the protein CASSFRQFNQPQHF.

The V gene is TRBV7-2, the J gene TRBJ2-1, with 8 bases identical to TRBD2. CDR3 length: 16 amino acids. The V and J ends lost 5 bases and 7 bases, in that order; junction bases with no gene match: 13. CDR1 and CDR2 (germline): SGHTA, FQGNSA. CDR3 in amino acids: CASSPYRPSGLNEQFF. Here the CDR3 DNA reads TGTGCCAGCAGCCCTTACAGGCCTAGCGGGCTTAATGAGCAGTTCTTC.

The chain has TRBV28 and TRBJ1-1; TRBD1 matches at 7 bases. Germline CDR1 and CDR2: MDHEN and SYDVKM. CDR3 length equals 16 residues. V was pared by 7 bases and J by 0 bases, with 11 bases of the junction left unmatched. This chain's CDR3 is CASNPISTGMNTEAFF. DNA for the CDR3: TGTGCCAGCAACCCCATATCGACAGGGATGAACACTGAAGCTTTCTTT.

This clone was seen a handful of times. The CDR3 sequence is CASSQDPNSPLHF. CDR3 bases: TGCGCCAGCAGCCAAGATCCAAATTCACCCCTCCACTTT. V gene TRBV4-3 combines with J gene TRBJ1-6; no definite D call. Germline CDR1 is LGHNA and CDR2 is YSLEER. The germline V and J ends were trimmed by 0 bases and 7 bases, with 4 bases remaining between them. The CDR3 sequence is 13 residues long.

This clone was seen a single time. The V and J genes are TRBV6-6 and TRBJ2-7, with 7 bases lining up with TRBD1. Trimming took 6 bases from V and 5 from J; bases not matched to a gene: 7. The CDR3 contains 13 residues. CDR1 is MNHNY and CDR2 is SVGAGI in the germline V gene (reference sequence). CDR3 nucleotides: TGTGCCAGCAGCGACAGGGTGGAGAACGAGCAGTACTTC. It encodes CASSDRVENEQYF.

This chain uses TRBV2 with TRBJ1-1; D possibly corresponds to TRBD1 (6 bases). Trimming took off 8 bases at V and 2 bases at J, with 15 bases between the two ends. The germline V gene encodes CDR1 SNHLY and CDR2 FYNNEI. The CDR3 spans 14 residues. The CDR3 loop is CASEREQGNTEAFF. The DNA of the CDR3 is TGTGCCAGCGAACGGGAACAGGGTAACACTGAAGCTTTCTTT.

This clone has only a few counts. V and J are TRBV28 and TRBJ1-5; possible D gene TRBD1, 6 bases. V was pared by 5 bases and J by 6 bases, with 14 bases between. The CDR3 totals 14 residues. From germline, CDR1 is MDHEN and CDR2 SYDVKM. In DNA form, the CDR3 reads TGTGCCAGCAGTCACAGGGAAGGGGGTCAGCCCCAGCATTTT. Its translation: CASSHREGGQPQHF. Based on the CDR3 plus reference TRBV28 and TRBJ1-5, the full variable domain is DVKVTQSSRYLVKRTGEKVFLECVQDMDHENMFWYRQDPGLGLRLIYFSYDVKMKEKGDIPEGYSVSREKKERFSLILESASTNQTSMYLCASSHREGGQPQHFGDGTRLSIL.

This rearrangement joins TRBV12-3 or TRBV12-4 to TRBJ2-7; D is possibly TRBD1 (6 bases). Trimming removed 3 bases at V and 6 bases at J, with 12 bases between. The CDR3 is 13 residues long. The CDR3 here is CASSFVRGIEQYF. DNA of the CDR3: TGTGCCAGCAGTTTTGTCAGGGGCATCGAGCAGTACTTC.

This clone was detected a few times. The V and J genes are TRBV29-1 and TRBJ1-2; 9 bases are a match to TRBD1. This CDR3 has 14 amino acids. The germline V gene has CDR1 SQVTM and CDR2 ANQGSEA. Unmatched junction bases numbered 7, after V lost 3 bases and J lost 5 bases. The CDR3 sequence: CSVEYRGPGYGYTF. In nucleotides, the CDR3 is TGCAGCGTTGAGTACAGGGGGCCGGGGTATGGCTACACCTTC.

This clone was recorded a few times. J is TRBJ1-3 and V is TRBV28; the D gene is possibly TRBD1 (6 bases). Between the trimmed V and J ends, which lost 6 bases and 6 bases, there was a span of 15 bases. This CDR3 is 14 amino acids long. CDR1 MDHEN and CDR2 SYDVKM come from the germline V gene. The CDR3 here is CASRPQGPVNTIYF. The CDR3 DNA follows: TGTGCCAGCAGACCTCAGGGGCCGGTAAACACCATATATTTT.

V gene TRBV2 combines with J gene TRBJ2-1; 12 bases fit TRBD2. This CDR3 comprises 16 residues. V shed 6 bases and J 4 bases; nucleotides not matched to a gene: 7. Germline V lookup: CDR1 SNHLY, CDR2 FYNNEI. CDR3 sequence (DNA): TGTGCCAGCAGGAATCCTAGCGGGAGGGTATACAATGAGCAGTTCTTC. Amino acid sequence: CASRNPSGRVYNEQFF. The variable domain in full, completed from reference TRBV2 and TRBJ2-1, reads EPEVTQTPSHQVTQMGQEVILRCVPISNHLYFYWYRQILGQKVEFLVSFYNNEISEKSEIFDDQFSVERPDGSNFTLKIRSTKLEDSAMYFCASRNPSGRVYNEQFFGPGTRLTVL.

V gene TRBV18 combines with J gene TRBJ2-1; 7 bases are shared with TRBD2. Trimming took 0 bases from V and 6 from J; bases not matched to a gene: 8. The CDR3 loop spans 16 amino acids. The germline CDR1 and CDR2 sequences are KGHSH and LQKENI. The CDR3 region has the DNA TGTGCCAGCTCACCACCCCTGGCGGGAGTGAGCAATGAGCAGTTCTTC. Its translation is CASSPPLAGVSNEQFF.